This T cell receptor (beta chain) comes out of a study of blood T cell repertoires in COVID-19. Overall study context: PBMCs, B-cell-depleted T cells, or T cells provided the cDNA or gDNA that made up the material.

The table came from immunoSEQ multiplex PCR; TCRdb's copy has only in-frame clones and leaves some out. Among hundreds of thousands of clones, 80% to 90% were seen once, and the ten largest hold around 1%. The study recruited people aged about 18 to 90 years across around 23 US areas. Each participant's cohort was designated according to participant-reported clinical history. The recovered donors of Cohort 3 showed two negative PCRs, clearance, or symptom resolution. From germline, CDR1 is MNHEY and CDR2 SVGAGI. CDR3 length: 15 amino acids. Trimming cost V 6 bases and J 4 bases, with 18 bases left between them.

The genes are TRBV6-5 and TRBJ1-1; possible D gene TRBD1, 5 bases. The sample was PBMCs or T cells enriched from blood (not recorded which). This TCR was recovered from a man between 18 and 29 years old who had recovered from COVID-19. The CDR3 coding sequence is TGTGCCAGCAGGCCGTATAGGGGCCCGGGCACTGAAGCTTTCTTT. Protein sequence: CASRPYRGPGTEAFF.